These 15 T cell receptor beta chains share one sample of origin, sequenced in a study of blood T cell repertoires in COVID-19. The protocol was immunoSEQ multiplex PCR, while the TCRdb copy is restricted to in-frame clones and leaves out a portion. The sample contains approximately 260,000 clones, around 82% of which appear only once. Sequenced sample: peripheral blood. Receptor source: a woman of 80 years or more with active or convalescent COVID-19.

This clone was seen a single time. The J gene is TRBJ2-2, the V gene TRBV19, with D hard to call. This CDR3 has 14 residues. The V end lost 0 bases, the J end lost 5 bases, and 7 bases lay between the germline ends. From germline, CDR1 is LNHDA and CDR2 SQIVND (reference sequence). CDR3 residues: CASSIDWRTGELFF. Here the CDR3 DNA reads TGTGCCAGTAGTATAGATTGGCGGACCGGGGAGCTGTTTTTT.

The table lists this clone with many counts. This chain uses TRBV7-9 with TRBJ1-1, with D possibly being TRBD1 (5 bases). V shed 3 bases and J shed 0 bases, with 11 bases lying between them. Germline V CDR1 and CDR2: SEHNR, FQNEAQ (reference sequence). CDR3 length: 15 residues. The CDR3 region is CASSFAGLVNTEAFF. CDR3 bases: TGTGCCAGCAGCTTTGCGGGGCTGGTGAACACTGAAGCTTTCTTT.

This chain connects TRBV7-6 to TRBJ2-7, with 10 nucleotides matching TRBD1. J gave up 4 bases and V 5 bases, and 11 bases lay outside the gene matches. The CDR3 runs to 16 residues. Germline V gives CDR1 SGHVS, CDR2 FNYEAQ. The CDR3 nucleotides read TGTGCCAGCAGCCCAGGGCCGGGACAGGGGACTTACGAGCAGTACTTC. This gives the protein CASSPGPGQGTYEQYF.

The chain employs TRBV20-1 and TRBJ2-1; D unresolved. Trimming took 3 bases from V and 7 from J, leaving 4 bases between them. This CDR3 contains 10 residues. CDR1 and CDR2 from the germline V gene are DFQATT and SNEGSKA (reference sequence). The CDR3 DNA follows: TGCAGTGCTAGTTCTAATGAGCAGTTCTTC. It is translated as CSASSNEQFF.

The sample holds one count of this clone. The rearrangement joins TRBV3-1 (or the pseudogene TRBV3-2) to TRBJ2-3; D is perhaps TRBD1 (5 bases). The CDR3 loop spans 15 amino acids. Germline V gene data show CDR1 as LGHDT and CDR2 as YNNKEL (reference sequence). The V end was cut by 2 bases, the J end by 0 bases, with 9 bases between. This CDR3 is CASSQTGLSTDTQYF. CDR3 nucleotide sequence: TGTGCCAGCAGCCAAACAGGATTAAGCACAGATACGCAGTATTTT.

The V call is TRBV28, the J call TRBJ2-1; 8 bases agree with TRBD2. The CDR3 loop spans 15 amino acids. From germline, CDR1 is MDHEN and CDR2 SYDVKM. V trimming: 7 bases; J trimming: 7 bases; junction bases outside the gene matches: 12. CDR3 region: CASTTYGGGRNEQFF. The CDR3 bases are TGTGCCAGCACCACCTACGGGGGGGGTAGAAATGAGCAGTTCTTC. The full variable domain, its missing parts supplied by reference TRBV28 and TRBJ2-1, is DVKVTQSSRYLVKRTGEKVFLECVQDMDHENMFWYRQDPGLGLRLIYFSYDVKMKEKGDIPEGYSVSREKKERFSLILESASTNQTSMYLCASTTYGGGRNEQFFGPGTRLTVL.

The chain employs TRBV11-2 and TRBJ2-1; TRBD1 matches 12 bases. Germline-derived CDR1 and CDR2 are SGHAT and FQNNGV. V gave up 0 bases and J gave up 15 bases; unmatched junction bases: 9. CDR3 length: 15 residues. CDR3 bases: TGTGCCAGCAGCTTAGACCGTCCGGGACAGGGGGCCCCGTTCTTC. It specifies CASSLDRPGQGAPFF.

The CDR3 nucleotides read TGTGCCAGCAGTGAAGGTGGCAGGGGTTATGGCTACACCTTC. Translation gives CASSEGGRGYGYTF. The chain joins TRBV2 to TRBJ1-2, with TRBD1 as a possible D gene (6 bases). The CDR3 runs to 14 residues. Looked up from germline, CDR1 is SNHLY and CDR2 is FYNNEI. The V gene lost 1 base and the J gene lost 5 bases, with 11 bases spanning the gap. Based on the CDR3 plus reference TRBV2 and TRBJ1-2, the full variable domain is EPEVTQTPSHQVTQMGQEVILRCVPISNHLYFYWYRQILGQKVEFLVSFYNNEISEKSEIFDDQFSVERPDGSNFTLKIRSTKLEDSAMYFCASSEGGRGYGYTFGSGTRLTVV.

The chain uses TRBV15 and TRBJ1-2; D is undetermined. The ends were cut back, 3 bases at V and 4 bases at J, with 21 bases in the middle. The germline gives CDR1 LNHNV, CDR2 YYDKDF (reference sequence). This CDR3 is built from 17 residues. Here the CDR3 reads CATSRYPETAQPYGYTF. The CDR3 nucleotides read TGTGCCACCAGCAGGTATCCCGAGACGGCACAGCCCTATGGCTACACCTTC.

The rearrangement uses TRBV10-3 and TRBJ2-2, with TRBD1 identical over 7 bases. After removal of 4 bases from V and 5 bases from J, the junction contained 7 bases not matched to a gene. The CDR3 is 15 amino acids. Per the germline V gene, CDR1 is ENHRY and CDR2 is SYGVKD. The CDR3 sequence: CAISGWAGGTGELFF. The CDR3 DNA follows: TGTGCCATCAGTGGGTGGGCAGGGGGTACCGGGGAGCTGTTTTTT.

This chain links TRBV10-3 with TRBJ2-7; TRBD1 aligns across 8 bases. The CDR3 extends over 15 amino acids. V lost 5 bases, J lost 4 bases, and 10 bases stayed unmatched. Germline V gene data show CDR1 as ENHRY and CDR2 as SYGVKD. This CDR3 reads CAISQDRGLQYEQYF. The CDR3 nucleotides are TGTGCCATCAGTCAAGACAGGGGTCTGCAATACGAGCAGTACTTC.

V is TRBV3-1 (or the pseudogene TRBV3-2) and J is TRBJ1-1; D call uncertain. The CDR3 is made up of 18 amino acids. Germline V CDR1 and CDR2: LGHDT, YNNKEL (reference sequence). Trimming took 1 base from V and 0 from J, leaving 18 bases between them. CDR3 protein: CASSQGSFNLRVNTEAFF. CDR3 nucleotide sequence: TGTGCCAGCAGCCAAGGATCCTTTAATCTCCGGGTGAACACTGAAGCTTTCTTT.

The V and J genes are TRBV19 and TRBJ1-5; tentative D call: TRBD1 (6 bases). This CDR3 spans 15 amino acids. Trimming left V 6 bases short and J 1 base short, with 13 bases between. CDR1 and CDR2 (germline): LNHDA, SQIVND (reference sequence). CDR3: CASRPGDVSNQPQHF. CDR3 DNA sequence: TGTGCCAGTAGACCAGGGGACGTGAGCAATCAGCCCCAGCATTTT.

The V and J genes are TRBV5-1 and TRBJ2-5; D perhaps matches TRBD1 (8 bases). V lost 5 bases, J lost 7 bases, and 18 bases lay in between. This CDR3 spans 14 amino acids. Per the germline V gene, CDR1 is SGHRS and CDR2 is YFSETQ. CDR3: CASSFKQGEGTQYF. The CDR3 DNA is TGCGCCAGCAGTTTCAAACAGGGGGAGGGGACCCAGTACTTC.

The gene calls are TRBV19 and TRBJ1-6, with D tentatively TRBD1 (5 bases). The CDR3 consists of 15 residues. The germline CDR1 and CDR2 sequences are LNHDA and SQIVND (reference sequence). V shed 3 bases and J shed 12 bases, with 18 bases lying between them. In nucleotides, the CDR3 is TGTGCCAGTAGTATCTCCGGAGGAGGGGTAGGACCCCTCCACTTT. It yields the protein CASSISGGGVGPLHF.